This TCR beta chain originates from a study of CD8+CD57+ T cells in acquired aplastic anemia. Study-wide results and caveats: The study identified roughly 31 CD8+ CDR3 sequences shared by patients and controls.

Researchers used genomic DNA as the template to profile TCR beta VDJ and CDR3. Via MiXCR, TCRdb re-called the reads, giving one row per CDR3 protein. The sample shows around 430,000 distinct CDR3 sequences, about a third of them seen only once. The germline V gene encodes CDR1 SGHTA and CDR2 FQGNSA. The CDR3 has 14 residues. V lost 5 bases to trimming and J lost 1 base, with 11 bases between them. Comment on this clonotype: Its antigen remains unknown. Being one base from a much bigger clone, this may be a read error.

Patients chosen for sequencing had shown CD8+CD57+ cell expansion by flow cytometry. Each patient had severe acquired aplastic anemia. V and J are TRBV7-2 and TRBJ2-5, with D tentatively TRBD2 (5 bases). The sequence derives from a human donor with aplastic anemia. Sequenced: sorted CD4+, CD8+, or CD8+CD57+ T cells (not recorded which) from PBMCs. DNA of the CDR3: TGTGCCAGCAGCGTATTGGGAGTCCAAGAGACCCAGTACTTC. Encoded protein: CASSVLGVQETQYF.